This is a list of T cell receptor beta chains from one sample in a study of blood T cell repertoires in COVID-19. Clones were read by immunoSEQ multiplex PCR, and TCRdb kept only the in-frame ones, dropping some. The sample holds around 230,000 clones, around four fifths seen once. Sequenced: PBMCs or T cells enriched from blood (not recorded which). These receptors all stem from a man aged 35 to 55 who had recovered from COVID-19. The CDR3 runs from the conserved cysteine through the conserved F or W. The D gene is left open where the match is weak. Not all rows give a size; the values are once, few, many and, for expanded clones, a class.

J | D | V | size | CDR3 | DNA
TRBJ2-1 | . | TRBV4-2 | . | CASSQVPAVDEQFF | TGTGCCAGCAGCCAAGTGCCGGCGGTGGATGAGCAGTTCTTC
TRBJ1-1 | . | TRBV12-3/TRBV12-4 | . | CASSLYRDTEAFF | TGTGCCAGCAGTTTGTACAGGGACACTGAAGCTTTCTTT
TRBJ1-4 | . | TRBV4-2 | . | CASSQVRGNEKLFF | TGTGCCAGCAGCCAAGTTCGAGGGAACGAAAAACTGTTTTTT
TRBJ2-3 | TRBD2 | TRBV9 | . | CASSAGTSPRDTQYF | TGTGCCAGCAGCGCCGGGACTAGCCCGAGAGATACGCAGTATTTT
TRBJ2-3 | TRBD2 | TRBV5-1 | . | CASSAGLAGEIDTQYF | TGCGCCAGCAGCGCGGGACTAGCGGGAGAGATAGATACGCAGTATTTT
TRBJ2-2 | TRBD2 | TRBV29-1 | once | CSVGTSGRMRTGELFF | TGCAGCGTCGGGACTAGCGGGAGGATGAGGACCGGGGAGCTGTTTTTT
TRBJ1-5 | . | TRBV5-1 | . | CASSFDSPNQPQHF | TGCGCCAGCAGCTTCGACAGTCCCAATCAGCCCCAGCATTTT
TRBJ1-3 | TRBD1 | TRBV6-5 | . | CASTRDRAGGNTIYF | TGTGCCAGCACCAGGGACAGGGCTGGCGGAAACACCATATATTTT
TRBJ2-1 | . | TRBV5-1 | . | CASSFLAGGDEQFF | TGCGCCAGCAGCTTTTTGGCCGGCGGGGATGAGCAGTTCTTC
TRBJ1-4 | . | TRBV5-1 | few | CASSLEGVYEKLFF | TGCGCCAGCAGCTTAGAGGGGGTGTATGAAAAACTGTTTTTT
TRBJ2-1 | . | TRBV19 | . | CASSAGALGSYNEQFF | TGTGCCAGTAGTGCTGGGGCCCTGGGATCCTACAATGAGCAGTTCTTC
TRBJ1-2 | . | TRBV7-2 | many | CASSLVGGNNYGYTF | TGTGCCAGCAGCTTAGTGGGAGGAAATAACTATGGCTACACCTTC
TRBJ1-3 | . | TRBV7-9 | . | CASSSGTTIRNTIYF | TGTGCCAGCAGCTCCGGGACAACCATACGAAACACCATATATTTT
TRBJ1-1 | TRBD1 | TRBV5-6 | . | CASSWGQVNTEAFF | TGTGCCAGCAGCTGGGGACAGGTGAACACTGAAGCTTTCTTT
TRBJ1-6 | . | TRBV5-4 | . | CASSPPDSNSPLHF | TGTGCCAGCAGCCCACCCGACAGTAATTCACCCCTCCACTTT
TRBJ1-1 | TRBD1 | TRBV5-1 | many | CASSPGQGVTLNTEAFF | TGCGCCAGCAGCCCGGGCCAGGGGGTCACGTTGAACACTGAAGCTTTCTTT
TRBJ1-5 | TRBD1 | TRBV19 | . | CASSLQGDKPQHF | TGTGCCAGTAGTCTACAGGGGGATAAGCCCCAGCATTTT
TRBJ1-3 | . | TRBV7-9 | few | CASSLYAGLISGNTIYF | TGTGCCAGCAGCTTGTACGCAGGATTAATATCTGGAAACACCATATATTTT
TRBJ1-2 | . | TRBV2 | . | CASRGEINREIDYGYTF | TGTGCCAGCAGAGGGGAGATCAACAGGGAAATAGACTATGGCTACACCTTC
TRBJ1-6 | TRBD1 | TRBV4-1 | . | CASSQGGRGNNSPLHF | TGCGCCAGCAGCCAAGGGGGCAGGGGGAATAATTCACCCCTCCACTTT
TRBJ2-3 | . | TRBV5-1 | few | CASSWQGRDTQYF | TGCGCCAGCAGCTGGCAGGGGAGAGATACGCAGTATTTT
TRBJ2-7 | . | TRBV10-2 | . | CASSDAQLASYEQYF | TGCGCCAGCAGTGATGCCCAGTTAGCCTCCTACGAGCAGTACTTC
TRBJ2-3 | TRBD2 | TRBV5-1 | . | CASSRWTSGSDTQYF | TGCGCCAGCAGTCGATGGACTAGCGGGAGTGATACGCAGTATTTT
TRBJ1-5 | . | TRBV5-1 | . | CASSLGQSGQPQHF | TGCGCCAGCAGCTTGGGGCAGAGCGGGCAGCCCCAGCATTTT
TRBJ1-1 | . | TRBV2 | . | CASSEVREAFF | TGTGCCAGCAGTGAAGTCCGTGAAGCTTTCTTT
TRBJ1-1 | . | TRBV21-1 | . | CASSKGGLNTEAFF | TGTGCCAGCAGCAAAGGAGGGTTGAACACTGAAGCTTTCTTT
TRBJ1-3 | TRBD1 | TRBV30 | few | CAWKGSRQGISGNTIYF | TGTGCCTGGAAGGGATCGAGACAGGGGATCTCTGGAAACACCATATATTTT
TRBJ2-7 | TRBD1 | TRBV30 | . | CASAPGQEWYEQYF | TGTGCCTCTGCCCCGGGACAGGAATGGTACGAGCAGTACTTC
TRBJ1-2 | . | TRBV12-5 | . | CASGPTGLDGYTF | TGTGCTAGTGGGCCCACAGGGCTTGATGGCTACACCTTC
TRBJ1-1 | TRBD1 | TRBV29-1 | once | CSVSQGGSTEAFF | TGCAGCGTCTCACAGGGGGGAAGCACTGAAGCTTTCTTT
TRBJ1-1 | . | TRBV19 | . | CASRGEARPNTEAFF | TGTGCCAGTAGGGGGGAGGCCCGCCCGAACACTGAAGCTTTCTTT
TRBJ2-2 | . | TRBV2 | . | CASTQSGRDTGELFF | TGTGCCAGCACGCAGAGCGGGCGAGACACCGGGGAGCTGTTTTTT
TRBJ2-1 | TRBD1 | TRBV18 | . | CASSRAAGGLRYNEQFF | TGTGCCAGCTCACGTGCGGCAGGGGGCCTTCGGTACAATGAGCAGTTCTTC
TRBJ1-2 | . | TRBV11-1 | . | CASSSSGSQPYGYTF | TGTGCCAGCAGCTCCTCCGGGAGCCAGCCCTATGGCTACACCTTC
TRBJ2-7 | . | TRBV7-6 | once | CASSLQGTYEQYF | TGTGCCAGCAGCTTACAGGGTACCTACGAGCAGTACTTC
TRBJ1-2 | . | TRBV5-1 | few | CASSLDPEGYTF | TGCGCCAGCAGCTTGGATCCGGAGGGCTACACCTTC
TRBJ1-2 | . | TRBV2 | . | CASSDPGRRGDGYTF | TGTGCCAGCAGTGATCCGGGAAGACGCGGCGATGGCTACACCTTC
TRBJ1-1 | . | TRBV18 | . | CASSPSGGSTEAFF | TGTGCCAGCTCACCGTCGGGAGGATCCACTGAAGCTTTCTTT
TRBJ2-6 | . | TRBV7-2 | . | CASSPQVSGANVLTF | TGTGCCAGCAGCCCACAGGTCTCTGGGGCCAACGTCCTGACTTTC
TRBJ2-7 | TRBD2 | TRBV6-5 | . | CASTPGGSYSYEQYF | TGTGCCAGCACCCCGGGGGGGTCATACTCCTACGAGCAGTACTTC
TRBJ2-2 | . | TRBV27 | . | CASSSGLPRELFF | TGTGCCAGCAGTTCAGGACTCCCCAGGGAGCTGTTTTTT
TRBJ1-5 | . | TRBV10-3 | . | CAISDRESNQPQHF | TGTGCCATCAGTGACAGGGAAAGCAATCAGCCCCAGCATTTT